This T cell receptor (beta chain) originates from a study of shared clonotypes between healthy human individuals. Across the whole study: The plates for each donor numbered three CD4 naive, three CD4 memory, two CD8 naive and one CD8 memory.

Deep-level settings were used for running the assay. Evenly divided among several immunoSEQ plates was the genomic DNA of each subset. In the source study's methods: ImmunoSEQ gave junction-only sequences without quality scores, so filtering differed. TCRdb keeps only in-frame clones here, not all; method: immunoSEQ multiplex PCR. V and J calls and clone size are copied from that table; D and trimming were computed from the DNA. The sample contains about 980,000 clones, less than 85% of which appear only once. This clone appeared a few times. CDR1 and CDR2 (germline): SGHTA, FQGNSA. The CDR3 runs to 15 residues. V was pared by 5 bases and J by 0 bases, with 7 bases of the junction left unmatched.

The J gene is TRBJ2-7, the V gene TRBV7-2, with 7 bases matching TRBD1. Sequenced: memory CD4+ T cells sorted from blood. This sample's subset: CD45RA-negative fraction. The source is a man aged 18 to 29 in good health. In DNA form, the CDR3 reads TGTGCCAGCAGCACTATGGGACAGAGCTCCTACGAGCAGTACTTC. Translation: CASSTMGQSSYEQYF.